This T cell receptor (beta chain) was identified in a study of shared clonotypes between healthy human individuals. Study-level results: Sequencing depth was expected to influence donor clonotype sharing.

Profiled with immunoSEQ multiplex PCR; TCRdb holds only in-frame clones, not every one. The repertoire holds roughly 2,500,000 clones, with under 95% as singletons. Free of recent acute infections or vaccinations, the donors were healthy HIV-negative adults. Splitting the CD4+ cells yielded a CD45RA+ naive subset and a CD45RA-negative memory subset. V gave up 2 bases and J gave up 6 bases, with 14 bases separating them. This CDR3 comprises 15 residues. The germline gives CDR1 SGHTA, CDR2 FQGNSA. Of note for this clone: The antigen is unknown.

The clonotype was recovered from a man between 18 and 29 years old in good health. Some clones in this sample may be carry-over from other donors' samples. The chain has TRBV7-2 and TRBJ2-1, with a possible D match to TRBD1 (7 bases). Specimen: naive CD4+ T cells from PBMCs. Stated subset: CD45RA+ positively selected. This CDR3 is CASSLTAGGSNEQFF. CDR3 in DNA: TGTGCCAGCAGCTTAACGGCAGGGGGGAGCAATGAGCAGTTCTTC.